This T cell receptor beta chain was recovered during a study of cytomegalovirus exposure and HLA in healthy donors. The ends were cut back, 3 bases at V and 3 bases at J, with 10 bases in the middle. The CDR3 contains 14 residues. CDR1 is SGDLS and CDR2 is YYNGEE in the germline V gene. Primers: 60 Vbeta forward and 13 Jbeta reverse. The data were produced by immunoSEQ multiplex PCR, yet TCRdb's version contains in-frame clones alone and is incomplete. The sample has 55,000 to 70,000 clones, 74% seen once. This TCR came from a woman aged 55-69 years in good health and CMV-seropositive. Sequenced input: PBMCs. The V gene is TRBV9, the J gene TRBJ1-5; no reliable D call. The CDR3 protein is CASSGGPPNQPQHF. In DNA form, the CDR3 reads TGTGCCAGCAGCGGCGGTCCCCCCAATCAGCCCCAGCATTTT.